The 18 T cell receptor beta chains given below trace back to one sample, sequenced in a study of blood T cells in healthy people across ages. A second PCR, run for about 7 to 11 cycles, used a sample-barcoded 5' primer plus a J-beta primer mix. Via MiXCR, TCRdb re-called the 5' RACE reads, giving one row per CDR3 protein. The data contain about 570,000 distinct CDR3 sequences, 25% to 30% of them singletons. Sequences were obtained from blood. Receptors were obtained from a woman between 70 and 85 years old in good health.

This clonotype was counted many times. V usage is TRBV5-1 and J usage is TRBJ2-1; TRBD1 is a possible D gene (5 bases). CDR1 is SGHRS and CDR2 is YFSETQ in the germline V gene. The CDR3 runs 13 residues. Trimming shortened V by 1 base and J by 7 bases, and 9 bases separated the two germline ends. CDR3 in DNA: TGCGCCAGCAGCTTGAGGGCAGGGAATGAGCAGTTCTTC. This codes for CASSLRAGNEQFF.

The V and J genes are TRBV20-1 and TRBJ2-7; weak D call: TRBD1 (5 bases). Looked up from germline, CDR1 is DFQATT and CDR2 is SNEGSKA (reference sequence). The CDR3 extends over 15 amino acids. V lost 1 base and J 2 bases, leaving 15 bases between the germline ends. CDR3 sequence (DNA): TGCAGTGCTAGAGTCCTGACAGACGCGGCCTACGAGCAGTACTTC. This encodes CSARVLTDAAYEQYF.

The CDR3 sequence: CSANLRMETQYF. The CDR3 nucleotides are TGCAGTGCTAATCTGAGGATGGAGACCCAGTACTTC. The rearrangement joins TRBV20-1 to TRBJ2-5, with D unresolved. CDR1 and CDR2 (germline): DFQATT, SNEGSKA (reference sequence). CDR3 length: 12 amino acids. V gave up 4 bases and J gave up 5 bases, with 11 bases separating them.

In nucleotides, the CDR3 is TGTGCCAGCAGCCGTAGACTAGCGGACACAGATACGCAGTATTTT. Residues: CASSRRLADTDTQYF. This chain uses TRBV7-9 with TRBJ2-3, with TRBD2 matching over 9 bases. Germline-derived CDR1 and CDR2 are SEHNR and FQNEAQ (reference sequence). The V segment lost 5 bases and the J segment 2 bases; nucleotides outside the gene matches: 5. The CDR3 is 15 residues long.

This clonotype has a handful of counts. The CDR3, as DNA: TGCGCCAGCAGCTTGGGGCAGCTCAATGAGCAGTTCTTC. This encodes CASSLGQLNEQFF. V is TRBV5-1 and J is TRBJ2-5; D is unclear. The DNA end lines up better with TRBJ2-1; the J call may be wrong. This CDR3 has 13 residues. CDR1 and CDR2 (germline): SGHRS, YFSETQ.

The chain joins TRBV29-1 to TRBJ2-5; D not certain. V was cut by 5 bases and J by 5 bases, with 15 bases left in between. The CDR3 is made up of 13 amino acids. The germline V gene has CDR1 SQVTM and CDR2 ANQGSEA. The CDR3 nucleotides read TGCAGCGTTTTTGCTACCCGTTCGGAGACCCAGTACTTC. As protein: CSVFATRSETQYF.

The chain combines TRBV12-3 or TRBV12-4 with TRBJ2-5; a weak D match, TRBD2 (6 bases). Judging by the DNA end, TRBJ2-1 fits better; the J call may be wrong. The CDR3 covers 14 residues. DNA for the CDR3: TGTGCCAGCAGTTTAGCGGGAGGAGGGATTGAGCAGTTCTTC. It codes for CASSLAGGGIEQFF.

The genes are TRBV27 and TRBJ2-5, with 10 bases that match TRBD1. Near its end, the DNA agrees better with TRBJ2-1, so the J call may be wrong. The CDR3 sequence is 15 residues long. Per germline, CDR1 MNHEY and CDR2 SMNVEV (reference sequence). This chain's CDR3 is CASSLFVGQGSEQFF. DNA of the CDR3: TGTGCCAGCAGTTTATTTGTGGGACAGGGGTCTGAGCAGTTCTTC.

This chain links TRBV20-1 with TRBJ1-5; the D gene is possibly TRBD1 (5 bases). The germline CDR1 and CDR2 sequences are DFQATT and SNEGSKA (reference sequence). The CDR3 totals 14 residues. V was trimmed by 4 bases and J by 6 bases, leaving 16 bases between them. The CDR3 nucleotides are TGCAGTGCTACCGGCCGCAGGGAAGCTCAGCCCCAGCATTTT. It translates to CSATGRREAQPQHF.

This clonotype has a handful of counts. V gene TRBV5-1 combines with J gene TRBJ2-5, with 10 positions matching TRBD2. The DNA end favors TRBJ2-1, so the J call may be wrong. Germline V gives CDR1 SGHRS, CDR2 YFSETQ. The CDR3 is 15 amino acids. CDR3 amino acids: CASSLGLAIGNEQFF. CDR3 nucleotides: TGCGCCAGCAGCCTGGGACTAGCGATAGGGAATGAGCAGTTCTTC.

The chain joins TRBV7-2 to TRBJ1-1, with 11 bases lining up with TRBD1. The CDR3 has 16 amino acids. V was pared by 4 bases and J by 6 bases, with 10 bases of the junction left unmatched. Germline CDR1 is SGHTA and CDR2 is FQGNSA. CDR3 nucleotides: TGTGCCAGCAGCTCAACAGGGACAGGGGGTTTCCCTGAAGCTTTCTTT. This codes for CASSSTGTGGFPEAFF.

There are a few counts of this clonotype. The V call is TRBV20-1, the J call TRBJ2-2; TRBD2 aligns across 8 bases. With 7 bases clipped from V and 6 bases from J, the junction kept 13 bases outside the gene matches. CDR1 and CDR2 (germline): DFQATT, SNEGSKA (reference sequence). This CDR3 has 15 residues. The CDR3 region is CSGKGPGLVSGELFF. DNA for the CDR3: TGCAGTGGGAAGGGGCCGGGACTAGTCTCCGGGGAGCTGTTTTTT.

This chain uses TRBV4-1 with TRBJ2-7; 7 bases match TRBD1. The CDR3 is 15 residues long. CDR1 is MGHRA and CDR2 is YSYEKL in the germline V gene. V trimming: 4 bases; J trimming: 3 bases; junction bases outside the gene matches: 9. The CDR3 DNA reads TGCGCCAGCAGCCTAGGGACAGCCCAGAACTACGAGCAGTACTTC. This translates into CASSLGTAQNYEQYF.

The CDR3 coding sequence is TGCAGTGTCGCACAGGGGGCCGGTGGGGCCAACGTCCTGACTTTC. Encoded protein: CSVAQGAGGANVLTF. The gene calls are TRBV20-1 and TRBJ2-6, with 9 nucleotides matching TRBD1. Trimming removed 7 bases from V and 3 bases from J; junction bases left unmatched: 7. This CDR3 has 15 residues. CDR1 and CDR2 from the germline V gene are DFQATT and SNEGSKA (reference sequence).

This sequence joins TRBV20-1 and TRBJ2-1; D gene ambiguous. The V gene's germline CDR1 is DFQATT and CDR2 SNEGSKA (reference sequence). The CDR3 runs to 13 residues. V lost 6 bases and J 0 bases, leaving 9 bases between the germline ends. Here the CDR3 DNA reads TGCAGTGCAAGGCGGAACTCCTACAATGAGCAGTTCTTC. This encodes CSARRNSYNEQFF.

The chain recombines TRBV6-4 with TRBJ2-2; D uncertain. Trimming left V 2 bases short and J 6 bases short, with 10 bases between. In germline, CDR1 is MRHNA, CDR2 SNTAGT. The CDR3 runs 14 residues. CDR3 sequence: CASSDRAGAGELFF. The CDR3 DNA reads TGTGCCAGCAGTGACAGGGCAGGCGCCGGGGAGCTGTTTTTT.

This chain joins TRBV5-1 and TRBJ2-6, with 8 nucleotides matching TRBD1. After removal of 2 bases from V and 0 bases from J, the junction contained 10 bases not matched to a gene. Looked up from germline, CDR1 is SGHRS and CDR2 is YFSETQ. This CDR3 is 19 amino acids long. CDR3 sequence: CASSLRYRDRTSGANVLTF. CDR3 DNA sequence: TGCGCCAGCAGCTTACGTTACCGGGACAGGACCTCTGGGGCCAACGTCCTGACTTTC.

This clonotype was detected a few times. The chain couples TRBV21-1 to TRBJ1-2; the DNA was not used to check the table's D call, TRBD1. TRBV21-1 corresponds to a pseudogene. This CDR3 is built from 15 residues. The CDR3 spells CAGMTGGPFNYGYTF. The CDR3 DNA reads TGTGCCGGAATGACAGGGGGCCCCTTTAACTATGGCTACACCTTC.